This is a list of T cell receptor beta chains from one sample in a study of shared clonotypes between healthy human individuals. Using immunoSEQ multiplex PCR, the repertoire was profiled, and TCRdb retains in-frame clones only, with some absent. The sample has around 2,000,000 clones; roughly 96% are singletons. The specimen was naive CD4+ T cells sorted from blood. The receptors come from a man aged 18 to 29 in good health. Each CDR3 is given with its conserved first and last residue. The D gene is left open where the match is weak. Clone size is shown for a subset of rows, as once, few, many or a class of expanded clone.

d_gene: .; len: 15; abundance: .; v_gene: TRBV5-6; j_gene: TRBJ2-5; CDR3aa: CASSFWSAQVVPQYF; CDR3nt: TGTGCCAGCAGCTTTTGGTCGGCACAGGTAGTGCCCCAGTACTTC
d_gene: .; len: 14; abundance: .; v_gene: TRBV11-2; j_gene: TRBJ1-1; CDR3aa: CASSLDGGGTEAFF; CDR3nt: TGTGCCAGCAGCTTAGATGGTGGGGGCACTGAAGCTTTCTTT
d_gene: .; len: 12; abundance: .; v_gene: TRBV30; j_gene: TRBJ2-5; CDR3aa: CAWSPAKETQYF; CDR3nt: TGTGCCTGGAGTCCGGCGAAAGAGACCCAGTACTTC
d_gene: TRBD2; len: 16; abundance: .; v_gene: TRBV7-7; j_gene: TRBJ2-5; CDR3aa: CASSTGTSGRVETQYF; CDR3nt: TGTGCTAGCAGCACGGGGACTAGCGGGAGAGTGGAGACCCAGTACTTC
d_gene: .; len: 15; abundance: .; v_gene: TRBV4-1; j_gene: TRBJ1-1; CDR3aa: CASSQRPSMNTEAFF; CDR3nt: TGCGCCAGCAGCCAAAGACCGTCGATGAACACTGAAGCTTTCTTC
d_gene: TRBD1; len: 12; abundance: .; v_gene: TRBV30; j_gene: TRBJ1-5; CDR3aa: CALRTGDQPQHF; CDR3nt: TGTGCCCTCCGGACAGGGGATCAGCCCCAGCATTTT
d_gene: TRBD1; len: 15; abundance: .; v_gene: TRBV28; j_gene: TRBJ1-5; CDR3aa: CASSFHRGVNQPQHF; CDR3nt: TGTGCCAGCAGTTTCCACAGGGGAGTCAATCAGCCCCAGCATTTT
d_gene: .; len: 13; abundance: .; v_gene: TRBV30; j_gene: TRBJ1-6; CDR3aa: CAWRGLYNSPLHF; CDR3nt: TGTGCCTGGAGGGGGCTTTACAATTCACCCCTCCACTTT
d_gene: .; len: 13; abundance: .; v_gene: TRBV6-1; j_gene: TRBJ1-1; CDR3aa: CASSREMNTEAFF; CDR3nt: TGTGCCAGCAGTAGGGAGATGAACACTGAAGCTTTCTTT
d_gene: .; len: 16; abundance: .; v_gene: TRBV4-1; j_gene: TRBJ1-5; CDR3aa: CASSQGAGLLNQPQHF; CDR3nt: TGCGCCAGCAGCCAAGGGGCAGGGCTCCTCAATCAGCCCCAGCATTTT
d_gene: TRBD1; len: 16; abundance: once; v_gene: TRBV6-6; j_gene: TRBJ1-5; CDR3aa: CASSWGQSKPNQPQHF; CDR3nt: TGTGCCAGCAGTTGGGGACAGTCTAAACCCAATCAGCCCCAGCATTTT
d_gene: TRBD1; len: 15; abundance: .; v_gene: TRBV6-1; j_gene: TRBJ1-1; CDR3aa: CASSARTGGFTEAFF; CDR3nt: TGTGCCAGCAGTGCTCGGACAGGGGGCTTCACTGAAGCTTTCTTT
d_gene: .; len: 13; abundance: once; v_gene: TRBV6-1; j_gene: TRBJ2-7; CDR3aa: CASSNRGGYEQYF; CDR3nt: TGTGCCAGCAGCAACAGAGGGGGCTACGAGCAGTACTTC
d_gene: .; len: 15; abundance: .; v_gene: TRBV29-1; j_gene: TRBJ2-1; CDR3aa: CSVQLGGGPFHEQFF; CDR3nt: TGCAGCGTCCAACTGGGGGGGGGCCCCTTTCATGAGCAGTTCTTC
d_gene: TRBD1; len: 16; abundance: .; v_gene: TRBV28; j_gene: TRBJ1-2; CDR3aa: CASSLLYGQGISGYTF; CDR3nt: TGTGCCAGCAGCCTTCTGTATGGACAGGGAATTTCTGGCTACACCTTC
d_gene: TRBD2; len: 16; abundance: .; v_gene: TRBV11-2; j_gene: TRBJ2-1; CDR3aa: CASSSLAGNSYNEQFF; CDR3nt: TGTGCCAGCAGCTCCTTAGCGGGAAACTCCTACAATGAGCAGTTCTTC
d_gene: .; len: 13; abundance: .; v_gene: TRBV29-1; j_gene: TRBJ2-5; CDR3aa: CSVETDTLETQYF; CDR3nt: TGCAGCGTTGAAACGGACACTCTGGAGACCCAGTACTTC
d_gene: .; len: 17; abundance: .; v_gene: TRBV28; j_gene: TRBJ2-1; CDR3aa: CASKGGGYQWSYNEQFF; CDR3nt: TGTGCCAGCAAAGGGGGGGGTTATCAGTGGTCCTACAATGAGCAGTTCTTC
d_gene: TRBD1; len: 11; abundance: once; v_gene: TRBV19; j_gene: TRBJ1-1; CDR3aa: CASSDRAEAFF; CDR3nt: TGTGCCAGTTCCGACAGGGCAGAAGCTTTCTTT
d_gene: TRBD1; len: 15; abundance: .; v_gene: TRBV5-4; j_gene: TRBJ1-6; CDR3aa: CASSQQTGVYSPLHF; CDR3nt: TGTGCCAGCAGCCAGCAGACAGGGGTATACTCACCCCTCCACTTT